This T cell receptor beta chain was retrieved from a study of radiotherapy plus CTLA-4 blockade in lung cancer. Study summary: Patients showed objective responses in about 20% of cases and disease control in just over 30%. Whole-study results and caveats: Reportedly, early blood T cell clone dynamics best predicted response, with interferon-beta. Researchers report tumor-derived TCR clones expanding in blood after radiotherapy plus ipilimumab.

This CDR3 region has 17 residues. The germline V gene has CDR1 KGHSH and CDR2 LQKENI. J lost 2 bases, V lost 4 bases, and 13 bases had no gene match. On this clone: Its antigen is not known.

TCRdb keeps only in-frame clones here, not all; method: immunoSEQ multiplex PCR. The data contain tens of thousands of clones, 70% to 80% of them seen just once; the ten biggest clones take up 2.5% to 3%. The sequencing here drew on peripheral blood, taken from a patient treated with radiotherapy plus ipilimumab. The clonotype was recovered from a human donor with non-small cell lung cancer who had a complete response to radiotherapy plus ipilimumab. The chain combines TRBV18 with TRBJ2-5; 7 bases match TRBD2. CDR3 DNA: TGTGCCAGCTCACGGCCCGGGGGGAGCGGGGCACAAGAGACCCAGTACTTC. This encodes CASSRPGGSGAQETQYF.